The 3 T cell receptor beta chains below all came from one sample that was sequenced in a study of cytomegalovirus exposure and HLA in healthy donors. The PCR employed 60 Vbeta primers together with 13 Jbeta primers. Clones were read by immunoSEQ multiplex PCR, and TCRdb kept only the in-frame ones, dropping some. The repertoire holds about 140,000 clones, with 70% to 85% as singletons. The specimen was PBMCs. All receptors derive from a middle-aged man in good health and CMV-seropositive.

There are a few counts of this clone. The chain has TRBV6-5 and TRBJ1-2, with D maybe TRBD1 (5 bases). This CDR3 is built from 16 residues. V was cut by 2 bases and J by 5 bases, with 18 bases left in between. Germline CDR1 MNHEY, CDR2 SVGAGI. The CDR3 DNA is TGTGCCAGCAGTTACCGCCGCCCAGGGTTGCAGTATGGCTACACCTTC. It yields the protein CASSYRRPGLQYGYTF.

V usage is TRBV27 and J usage is TRBJ2-7, with 8 positions matching TRBD2. Germline CDR1 is MNHEY and CDR2 is SMNVEV (reference sequence). Trimming removed 6 bases from V and 4 bases from J; junction bases left unmatched: 14. The CDR3 has 16 residues. The CDR3 sequence is CASSPPGSGRTYEQYF. The CDR3 nucleotides read TGTGCCAGCAGCCCACCCGGCAGCGGGAGAACGTACGAGCAGTACTTC.

The chain has TRBV5-1 and TRBJ1-5, with D possibly TRBD1 on 5 matching bases. Germline V gives CDR1 SGHRS, CDR2 YFSETQ. V was pared by 4 bases and J by 7 bases, with 15 bases between. The length of the CDR3 is 14 residues. The CDR3: CASSPDGGTQPQHF. CDR3 DNA: TGCGCCAGCAGCCCCGATGGGGGGACGCAGCCCCAGCATTTT.